The clone carrying this TCR beta chain was seen only a few times. The data are from a study of blood T cell repertoires in COVID-19. Germline CDR1 is MGHDK and CDR2 is SYGVNS. After removal of 1 base from V and 5 bases from J, the junction contained 7 bases not matched to a gene. This CDR3 is 15 amino acids long. Measured with immunoSEQ multiplex PCR; TCRdb has only the in-frame clones, and not every one. The data hold some 150,000 clones, with roughly 90% observed a single time. Material for sequencing was peripheral blood. The chain uses TRBV25-1 and TRBJ2-5; 7 bases are shared with TRBD2. This sequence originates from a man aged 45-65 years with active or convalescent COVID-19. In DNA form, the CDR3 reads TGTGCCAGCAGTGAATTCGAGGGAGGGTGGGAGACCCAGTACTTC. Its translation is CASSEFEGGWETQYF.